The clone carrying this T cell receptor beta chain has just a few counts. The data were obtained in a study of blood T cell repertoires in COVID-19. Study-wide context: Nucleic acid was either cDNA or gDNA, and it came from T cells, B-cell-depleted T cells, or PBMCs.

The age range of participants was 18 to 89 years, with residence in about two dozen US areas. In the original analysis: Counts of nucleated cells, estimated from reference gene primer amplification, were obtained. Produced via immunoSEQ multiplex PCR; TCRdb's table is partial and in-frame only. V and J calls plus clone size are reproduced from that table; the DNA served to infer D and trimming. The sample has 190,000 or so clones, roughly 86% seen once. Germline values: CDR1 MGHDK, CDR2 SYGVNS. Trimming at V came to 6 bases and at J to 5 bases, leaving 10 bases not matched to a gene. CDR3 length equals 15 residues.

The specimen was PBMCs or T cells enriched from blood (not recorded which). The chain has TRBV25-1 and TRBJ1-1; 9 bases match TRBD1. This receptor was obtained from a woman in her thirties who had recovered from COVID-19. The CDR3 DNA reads TGTGCCAGCAGGCCGGATACAGGGGGCGTAACTGAAGCTTTCTTT. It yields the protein CASRPDTGGVTEAFF. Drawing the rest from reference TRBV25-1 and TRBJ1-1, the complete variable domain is EADIYQTPRYLVIGTGKKITLECSQTMGHDKMYWYQQDPGMELHLIHYSYGVNSTEKGDLSSESTVSRIRTEHFPLTLESARPSHTSQYLCASRPDTGGVTEAFFGQGTRLTVV.